This T cell receptor (beta chain) is drawn from a study of cytomegalovirus exposure and HLA in healthy donors (dated by TCRdb to about 2017). For the wider study: An earlier analysis of roughly 500 of the donors reported about 290 Gb of sequence data and 117 million unique TCR beta sequences from roughly 180 million T cells. An earlier analysis of several hundred of the donors used high-throughput TCR beta sequencing to judge whether each TCR beta V gene segment behaved as functional or pseudogenic. Several DR-DQ haplotypes were handled as single units for association and clustering, since linkage in the cohort was strong. Among approximately 370 genotyped donors of the cohort, an average of around 220,000 unique TCR beta nucleotide sequences was sequenced per donor, of which about 19% were non-productive. Roughly 300 gigabases of sequencing data and 70 million to 95 million unique TCR sequences made up an early release that covered fewer than 650 HLA-typed donors. The study used immunosequencing to profile the T cell repertoires of approximately 690 subjects and linked those repertoires to cytomegalovirus serostatus. In addition to the first cohort of about 650 subjects, a separate validation cohort of 130 or so different subjects was used. Rather than using new phenotypic data, the later analysis identified candidate immune exposures from TCR beta sequences and from how often those sequences occurred across donors. High-throughput TCR immunosequencing, statistical association of individual TCRs with disease status, and machine learning were combined to predict cytomegalovirus infection status. HLA typing included class I and class II loci at four-digit resolution. A later analysis re-examined previously published TCR beta repertoires from over 500 donors and added high-resolution HLA genotyping to investigate patterns of TCR occurrence. Donor age, sex, ethnicity and CMV serostatus were compiled alongside the repertoire data. The study was designed to test whether signatures of past pathogen exposure could be identified by cataloging public T cell receptors. The genetic ancestry cluster associated with self-reported Caucasian donors included roughly four fifths of the 350 to 500 genotyped donors. Every discovery cohort repertoire had been produced on one sequencing platform. A later genetic analysis used genome-wide SNP genotypes for about 55% of the 666 donors, treating that subset as a discovery cohort. The number of typed donors differed by locus: roughly 629-640 for A, B, C, DRB1 and DQB1; approximately 530 for DQA1; approximately 610 for DPA1; and around 490 for DPB1. Study-wide conclusions, independent of this receptor: When HLA alleles, especially DR and DQ, strongly co-occurred, TCR associations were difficult to assign to individual alleles. A cluster of highly shared sequence variants was judged likely to be a technical artifact of the sequencing pipeline. A total of around 150 TCR beta chains were listed by the study as associated with cytomegalovirus. A further reported finding was that TCR beta sequences accurately predicted the HLA-A and HLA-B alleles for most subjects in the first cohort. Because HLA typing was unavailable for some donors at each locus, only the typed subset was used in association tests. According to a later analysis, most CMV-associated TCR beta chains appeared to be HLA-restricted, and the HLA associations seemed to be driven largely by CMV exposure. Across donors, most TCR sequences were observed very rarely, whereas some public TCRs were present in many individuals. A later genetic analysis associated a missense DCLRE1C variant with V-gene and J-gene trimming of TCR beta chains, and an independent cohort replicated the association. In a later analysis, 16,951 TCR beta sequences were associated with specific HLA alleles at a false discovery rate of 0.05. This cohort had only TCR beta chains sequenced, and the lack of alpha or paired-chain data limited which features could be detected. In an earlier analysis of some 500 of the donors, most TCR beta V segments appeared in productive rearrangements about 87% or about 30% of the time, broadly matching IMGT annotations. Some IMGT-functional V segments, including TRBV6-2 and TRBV6-3, could not be told apart with the 87-base-pair reads, so those segments were excluded. Compared with the roughly 600-donor mean, donors in an Asian-associated ancestry cluster had fewer N-insertions in productive TCRs, according to a later genetic analysis. Compared with equally common non-associated chains, HLA-associated TCR beta chains in a later analysis were more clonally expanded and had lower generation probabilities. The classifier was reported to diagnose cytomegalovirus status with high specificity and sensitivity in both the original and validation cohorts. In vitro tests confirmed that a few of the cytomegalovirus-associated TCR beta chains recognize cytomegalovirus antigens. According to the authors, the approach could potentially be generalized to other disease states and immunological phenotypes. Sequencing depth was assumed to be roughly uniform across donors in the presence/absence analyses, though that assumption may not hold. According to a later analysis, parvovirus B19, influenza, CMV and Epstein-Barr virus appeared linked to several top co-occurrence clusters. Correlated functional status among segregating V segments might be attributable to linkage disequilibrium, but an unknown experimental factor could not be ruled out. Because counts were too low, about 15 rarely observed V segments, including chromosome 9 orphons, were left out of the earlier analysis of 500 to 750 of the donors. Immune exposure information for the cohort was limited to CMV serostatus. In a later analysis, the rate of TCR association differed among HLA loci, with DRB1 alleles having the most associated TCRs and HLA-C alleles having the fewest.

A word on this clone: The antigen this receptor binds is unknown.

Germline trimming: 5 bases from V, 0 bases from J; junction bases outside gene matches: 4. The cysteine opens and the phenylalanine closes a CDR3 of 15 amino acids. Just CDR3 DNA is preserved here, 45 bases in frame from base 1. CDR1 and CDR2 were assigned from the germline V gene as SGHNT and YENEEA. The cohort comprised 550 to 700 healthy bone marrow donors. At the time of sampling, all cohort members were nominally healthy, though unrecorded immune exposures were likely present. The donor tested CMV seropositive and was one of the 289 seropositive cohort members. Every donor gave a peripheral blood sample, and the peripheral blood mononuclear cells from that sample were used for TCR beta sequencing. The Qiagen DNeasy Blood Extraction Kit was used to extract genomic DNA from the blood cell samples. The library was built by means of the immunoSEQ multiplex PCR assay. For the multiplex PCR, a mixture combining 60 forward primers for TCR Vbeta segments and 13 reverse primers for TCR Jbeta segments was used. A multiplex PCR assay on genomic DNA amplified the CDR3 region of rearranged TCR beta genes. On the Illumina HiSeq System, the amplified TCR beta libraries were sequenced as 87-base-pair reads. The authors' analysis ran thus. Across the 500 to 750 repertoires, a later analysis counted around 80 million unique TCR beta chains, about 10 million of which were shared by at least two donors. A nearest-neighbor algorithm error-corrected the raw reads and collapsed the reads into unique sequences, merging closely related sequences to remove PCR and sequencing errors. To assign V, D and J gene segments, CDR3 sequences were aligned to IMGT reference sequences. For a sequence to be retained, a match of at least six nucleotides to both a V gene segment and a J gene segment was required. Rearrangements were classified as productive when the CDR3 lacked stop codons and remained in frame with V and J, and all other rearrangements were classified as non-productive. CDR3 was defined according to IMGT convention as the region running from the second conserved V-encoded cysteine to the conserved J-encoded phenylalanine. In an earlier analysis of roughly 610 of the donors, sequences lacking an unambiguous match to a single V gene segment were excluded. An earlier analysis of approximately 590 of the donors called V segments functional above 56.7% productive rearrangements and segregating when the between-donor standard deviation exceeded 5%. To diagnose cytomegalovirus status from the catalog of TCR beta chain sequences, a statistical classification framework was built. In a later analysis, V and J genes were assigned by comparing TCR nucleotide sequences against IMGT/GENE-DB human TR gene sequences. In a later analysis, CDR3 sequences and most-parsimonious VDJ recombination scenarios were assigned using the TCRdist pipeline. In a later analysis, every TCR beta chain was defined by the combination of its CDR3 amino acid sequence and its V-gene family, and reads without a unique V-gene family were dropped. To address suspected cross-contamination and a sequencing artifact, a later analysis removed a few hundred highly shared, low-generation-probability nucleotide sequences. In a later analysis, a clonal expansion index for each public chain was calculated from normalized within-repertoire ranks of inferred template counts. A later analysis computed generation probabilities with a VDJ recombination model fitted to out-of-frame rearrangements, and checked the results against IGoR. A later analysis scored TCR-TCR, TCR-HLA and TCR-CMV co-occurrence with hypergeometric tests, applying a repertoire-size bias correction to TCR pairs. In a later analysis, false discovery rates were estimated by permuting HLA or CMV assignments 20 times. In a later analysis, co-occurring TCRs were grouped using DBSCAN, and TCRdist sequence similarity was added for clustering within HLA-allele-positive subsets. Co-occurrence clustering excluded repertoires with fewer than 30,000 or more than 120,000 public chains, plus five with anomalous nucleotide sharing. TCRdb took over this immuneACCESS table, retaining in-frame rearrangements with V and J assigned. Such tables are incomplete; in checked studies, under half of the missing clones stem from an unresolved V gene, and the remainder is unexplained. The D gene and trimming were derived from the DNA, and the V and J assignments and clone size from that table. The data table for this sample lists about 83,000 clones. About 3.8% of the sample rests with the top ten.

In this chain, TRBV11-3 is recombined with TRBJ2-3, with 8 bases aligning to TRBD2. The sequence came from a man younger than 35 in good health and CMV-seropositive. The sequencing sample was made of PBMCs. Read as DNA, the sequence is TGTGCCAGCAGCCCGGGGGGGGCTAGCACAGATACGCAGTATTTT. Translation gives CASSPGGASTDTQYF.